Listed below are T cell receptor beta chains from one sample, sequenced in a study of CD8 T cells in Susac syndrome. TCRdb analysed the immunoSEQ multiplex PCR reads with MiXCR anew, one entry per CDR3 protein. The table includes some 180,000 distinct CDR3 sequences, roughly 94% detected once. Sequenced: CD4+ T cells from PBMCs. Receptors were obtained from a human donor in good health. CDR3s include the opening cysteine and the closing phenylalanine or tryptophan. The D gene is left open where the match is weak. Not all rows give a size; the values are once, few, many and, for expanded clones, a class.

D	V	J	length	size	DNA	CDR3
-	TRBV29-1	TRBJ2-7	14	-	TGCAGCGTTGAAGGATTGAGGGGAACCTACGAGCAGTACTTC	CSVEGLRGTYEQYF
TRBD1	TRBV6-6	TRBJ2-7	14	-	TGTGCCAGCAAAGGGACAGGGGGGCCCTACGAGCAGTACTTC	CASKGTGGPYEQYF
-	TRBV24-1	TRBJ2-1	16	-	TGTGCCACCAGTGATAATACCCGGGGATCCTACAATGAGCAGTTCTTC	CATSDNTRGSYNEQFF
-	TRBV30	TRBJ2-3	15	-	TGTGCCTGCAACCCCTCTAGAGAGAGGGTGGATACGCAGTATTTT	CACNPSRERVDTQYF
TRBD2	TRBV12-3/TRBV12-4	TRBJ2-3	14	-	TGTGCCAGCAGTTTTAGCGGGGGCACAGATACGCAGTATTTT	CASSFSGGTDTQYF
TRBD2	TRBV24-1	TRBJ2-3	15	-	TGTGCCACCAGTGATACCGGGAGGGGTACAGATACGCAGTATTTT	CATSDTGRGTDTQYF
-	TRBV5-1	TRBJ2-6	13	-	TGCGCCAGCAGCTTGTATGGGGCCAACGTCCTGACTTTC	CASSLYGANVLTF
-	TRBV5-1	TRBJ2-7	14	-	TGCGCCAGCTGGAGGGGGCGGGGCCCCTACGAGCAGTACTTC	CASWRGRGPYEQYF
-	TRBV15	TRBJ1-1	13	once	TGTGCCACCAGCATAAATGCCAACACTGAAGCTTTCTTT	CATSINANTEAFF
-	TRBV18	TRBJ2-1	15	-	TGTGCCAGCTCACCAAGGGCCTCCTCCTACAATGAGCAGTTCTTC	CASSPRASSYNEQFF
-	TRBV15	TRBJ1-2	13	-	TGTGCCACCAGCAGAGGGACGGATTATGGCTACACCTTC	CATSRGTDYGYTF
-	TRBV20-1	TRBJ2-5	12	-	TGCAGTGCTCAGGGGGGCGAAGAGACCCAGTACTTC	CSAQGGEETQYF
-	TRBV30	TRBJ1-1	13	-	TGTGCCTGGAGTCATAGACAGAACACTGAAGCTTTCTTT	CAWSHRQNTEAFF
-	TRBV19	TRBJ1-1	13	-	TGTGCCAGTAGTATAGGGAGCAACACTGAAGCTTTCTTT	CASSIGSNTEAFF
-	TRBV29-1	TRBJ2-5	12	-	TGCAGCGTTGGGGCGGGCGGGGAGACCCAGTACTTC	CSVGAGGETQYF
TRBD2	TRBV7-2	TRBJ2-5	14	-	TGTGCCAGCAGCCCCGGCGGGGGAGCGGAGACCCAGTACTTC	CASSPGGGAETQYF